The 15 T cell receptor beta chains reported below all come from one sample, sequenced in a study of cytomegalovirus exposure and HLA in healthy donors. Sequencing was performed with immunoSEQ multiplex PCR; in TCRdb, only in-frame clones are kept and a portion is missing. The sample has some 120,000 clones, 88% seen once. Sequenced: PBMCs. The receptors come from a man aged 25-45 years in good health and CMV-seronegative.

V is TRBV6-5 and J is TRBJ2-7; a possible D gene is TRBD2 (5 bases). The CDR3 sequence is 13 residues long. Germline values: CDR1 MNHEY, CDR2 SVGAGI. V lost 2 bases, J lost 7 bases, and 12 bases lay in between. The CDR3 here is CASSYTSGREQYF. Here the CDR3 DNA reads TGTGCCAGCAGTTACACCAGCGGCCGAGAGCAGTACTTC.

V gene TRBV11-2 combines with J gene TRBJ2-1; 11 bases match TRBD2. V was pared by 1 base and J by 5 bases, with 7 bases of the junction left unmatched. CDR1 SGHAT and CDR2 FQNNGV come from the germline V gene. The CDR3 loop spans 17 amino acids. The CDR3 sequence: CASSLGRLAGFDNEQFF. The DNA for the CDR3 is TGTGCCAGCAGCTTAGGTCGACTAGCGGGATTTGACAATGAGCAGTTCTTC.

This clone was recorded only once. The genes are TRBV18 and TRBJ2-1; D is undetermined. V was cut by 3 bases and J by 5 bases, with 8 bases left in between. Germline-derived CDR1 and CDR2 are KGHSH and LQKENI. The CDR3 contains 13 residues. CDR3 sequence reads: CASSPGSHNEQFF. In nucleotides, the CDR3 is TGTGCCAGCTCACCGGGCAGCCACAATGAGCAGTTCTTC.

This chain uses TRBV4-1 with TRBJ2-1; 11 bases align to TRBD2. Germline V lookup: CDR1 MGHRA, CDR2 YSYEKL. The CDR3 is 15 residues long. Losses at the gene ends were 1 base for V and 8 bases for J; bases not matched to a gene: 4. The CDR3 protein is CASSQAGLAVHEQFF. The DNA of the CDR3 is TGCGCCAGCAGCCAAGCGGGACTAGCGGTCCATGAGCAGTTCTTC.

This chain links TRBV30 with TRBJ1-1; the D gene is possibly TRBD1 (5 bases). Deletions cut 1 base from V and 11 bases from J, with 11 bases between. CDR1 and CDR2 (germline): GTSNPN, SVGIG (reference sequence). The CDR3 covers 11 residues. DNA of the CDR3: TGTGCCTGGAGTGGGAAGGGGCGCGCTTTCTTT. This encodes CAWSGKGRAFF.

This clone was counted a single time. This chain connects TRBV5-4 to TRBJ2-2, with D maybe TRBD1 (6 bases). CDR1 and CDR2 (germline): SGHNT, YYREEE (reference sequence). V gave up 2 bases and J gave up 4 bases, with 12 bases separating them. This CDR3 is built from 15 residues. DNA of the CDR3: TGTGCCAGCAGCTTTCTGGGGGCGATCACCGGGGAGCTGTTTTTT. Translated: CASSFLGAITGELFF.

V is TRBV10-3 and J is TRBJ1-6, with D hard to call. Germline V lookup: CDR1 ENHRY, CDR2 SYGVKD. The CDR3 extends over 15 amino acids. Trimming left V 5 bases short and J 11 bases short, with 19 bases between. The CDR3 sequence: CAISQSTEGGPPLHF. CDR3 nucleotide sequence: TGTGCCATCAGTCAAAGTACGGAGGGAGGGCCACCCCTCCACTTT.

The genes are TRBV19 and TRBJ1-1; D remains unclear. The CDR3 runs to 13 residues. Trimming removed 0 bases from V and 8 bases from J, with 10 bases in between. Per germline, CDR1 LNHDA and CDR2 SQIVND (reference sequence). In nucleotides, the CDR3 is TGTGCCAGTAGTATAGAGTGGGCAGAGGAAGCTTTCTTT. Its translation is CASSIEWAEEAFF.

This chain joins TRBV19 and TRBJ2-1, with 7 bases lining up with TRBD2. This CDR3 comprises 16 residues. The germline V gene has CDR1 LNHDA and CDR2 SQIVND (reference sequence). After removal of 3 bases from V and 3 bases from J, the junction contained 8 bases not matched to a gene. In nucleotides, the CDR3 is TGTGCCAGTAGTATTTTTGCGGGAGACAACTACAATGAGCAGTTCTTC. Amino acid sequence: CASSIFAGDNYNEQFF.

This clone was seen only once. This chain connects TRBV11-3 to TRBJ2-7; the match to TRBD2 covers 7 bases. The germline V gene encodes CDR1 SGHNT and CDR2 YENEEA. The CDR3 has 16 amino acids. Trimming removed 4 bases from V and 4 bases from J; junction bases left unmatched: 13. The CDR3: CASSSGREMSPYEQYF. The CDR3 nucleotides are TGTGCCAGCAGCTCCGGGCGGGAGATGTCTCCATACGAGCAGTACTTC.

This clone was observed once. V gene TRBV19 combines with J gene TRBJ2-5; 11 nucleotides align to TRBD1. This CDR3 has 15 amino acids. Unmatched junction bases numbered 5, after V lost 6 bases and J lost 2 bases. Germline V gene lookup returns CDR1 LNHDA and CDR2 SQIVND (reference sequence). The CDR3 coding sequence is TGTGCCAGTAGAACCGGGACAGGGGGACAAGAGACCCAGTACTTC. It yields the protein CASRTGTGGQETQYF.

The chain joins TRBV7-3 to TRBJ1-1, with TRBD1 identical over 8 bases. Germline V gene sequence: CDR1 SGHTA, CDR2 FQGTGA. The V gene end was trimmed by 8 bases and the J gene end by 0 bases; junction bases not matched to a gene: 2. This CDR3 region has 13 residues. CDR3 region: CASGTGVNTEAFF. The CDR3 coding sequence is TGTGCCAGCGGGACAGGAGTGAACACTGAAGCTTTCTTT.

The V and J genes are TRBV5-6 and TRBJ1-2; tentatively, D is TRBD1 (5 bases). CDR1 SGHDT and CDR2 YYEEEE come from the germline V gene. The CDR3 has 14 amino acids. Trimming shortened V by 2 bases and J by 6 bases, and 14 bases separated the two germline ends. The CDR3 region is CASSFQGHGDGYTF. CDR3 nucleotide sequence: TGTGCCAGCAGCTTTCAAGGACATGGGGATGGCTACACCTTC.

V usage is TRBV5-1 and J usage is TRBJ1-2; possibly TRBD1 for D (5 bases). Trimming took 0 bases from V and 4 from J, leaving 13 bases between them. The CDR3 runs to 15 residues. CDR1 and CDR2 (germline): SGHRS, YFSETQ. CDR3 protein: CASSLGQTSSYGYTF. CDR3 DNA: TGCGCCAGCAGCTTGGGACAGACGAGCTCCTATGGCTACACCTTC.

This chain connects TRBV5-1 to TRBJ2-7; D is perhaps TRBD1 (6 bases). This CDR3 region has 12 residues. CDR1 and CDR2 (germline): SGHRS, YFSETQ. The ends were cut back, 4 bases at V and 5 bases at J, with 10 bases in the middle. CDR3 residues: CASSIQGNEQYF. As DNA, the CDR3 is TGCGCCAGCAGCATACAGGGTAACGAGCAGTACTTC.